The present entry profiles one T cell receptor (beta chain) with its context. Its antigen is currently not known. Base-call qualities are not available, and no considerably larger clone is one nucleotide away. The CDR3 runs 14 amino acids, cysteine and phenylalanine included. Of all the DNA, just the CDR3 is kept, 42 bases in frame from base 1. Trimming takes 3 bases off V and 4 bases off J; junction bases not matched to a gene: 5. Based on the germline V gene, the CDR1 and CDR2 sequences are SGHNT and YENEEA. The time point label here, explained by the study, means: pre-treatment baseline. Blood was sampled before treatment (T0) and at week 3 (W3), after the first cycle of checkpoint blockade. Except for two patients with rapid clinical progression, response was assessed 12 weeks after the first infusion by RECIST 1.1; disease control meant complete response, partial response or stable disease. Any patient who had received prior systemic cancer treatment, was on concomitant immunosuppressant therapy or had synchronous other active malignancies was excluded. To track both circulating cells and T cell turnover, TCR beta was sequenced from bulk PBMC as well as from plasma cell-free DNA. PBMC were isolated from blood with Lymphoprep and SepMate tubes, followed by red cell lysis. QIAamp DNA Blood Mini kits were used to extract DNA from PBMC and sorted T cell subsets.

This sample was taken from a study of blood T cell dynamics during melanoma immunotherapy (dated by TCRdb to about 2020). For context, the study as a whole: All patients had metastatic melanoma and were given first-line pembrolizumab or nivolumab plus ipilimumab as standard of care in the United Kingdom. To find early correlates of response, the study profiled the peripheral T cell receptor repertoires of patients with metastatic melanoma both before and after one cycle of checkpoint inhibitor therapy. A training cohort was formed from consecutive patients, and a further independent group of patients from the same centre was pooled into an external validation set.

General conclusions and limits of the study: Whether the T cell clones behind the repertoire changes were melanoma-specific or instead reflected general immune activation was something the study could not determine. The relatively small sample size was acknowledged as something that could potentially limit how far the results can be generalized. A bifurcated reorganization of the PBMC repertoire at W3, with increased clonality or increased diversity, was observed in patients who later achieved disease control, unlike in progressors.

Every bulk PBMC sample was loaded with the same fixed amount of roughly 400 ng of DNA. TCR beta CDR3 sequences were amplified from genomic DNA with the immunoSEQ TCRb Assay kit following manufacturer instructions. The KAPA Library Quantification Kit for Illumina platforms was used to quantify the pooled libraries by qPCR. Pooled libraries were sequenced on an Illumina NextSeq 500, clustered at roughly 0.6-1.2 pM. The original pipeline was this. Analysis of the TCR data relied on immunoSEQ ANALYZER and the R LymphoSeq package. A rearrangement efficiency score was calculated as productive divided by the sum of productive and non-productive CDR3 sequences. Clonality was measured with the Gini coefficient and diversity with the Renyi index at alpha=1, compared pairwise between timepoints within each patient. In LymphoSeq, clonal relatedness was computed with an edit distance of 3 and repertoire similarity was computed with the Bhattacharyya coefficient. Linear discriminant analysis on week-3 changes in clonality and diversity was built with the R MASS and caret packages to classify response. Imported from immuneACCESS, the table was reduced by TCRdb to in-frame sequences with V and J called. These copies leave out some clones; in studies compared against another copy, an unresolved V gene accounts for under half, and the cause of the remainder is not known. That table gives V, J and clone size, and the DNA gave D and trimming. This sample gives several thousand clones in total; around 86% of them show up just once. The top ten clones comprise around 31% of the sample.

This sequence was found in a human donor with melanoma. The sequence links TRBV11-3 to TRBJ2-7; TRBD1 lines up with 8 middle nucleotides. Sample: blood, taken from a patient treated with checkpoint blockade. For the CDR3, the sequence is CASSLGDRSYEQYF. In nucleotides, the sequence is TGTGCCAGCAGCTTGGGGGACAGGAGTTACGAGCAGTACTTC.